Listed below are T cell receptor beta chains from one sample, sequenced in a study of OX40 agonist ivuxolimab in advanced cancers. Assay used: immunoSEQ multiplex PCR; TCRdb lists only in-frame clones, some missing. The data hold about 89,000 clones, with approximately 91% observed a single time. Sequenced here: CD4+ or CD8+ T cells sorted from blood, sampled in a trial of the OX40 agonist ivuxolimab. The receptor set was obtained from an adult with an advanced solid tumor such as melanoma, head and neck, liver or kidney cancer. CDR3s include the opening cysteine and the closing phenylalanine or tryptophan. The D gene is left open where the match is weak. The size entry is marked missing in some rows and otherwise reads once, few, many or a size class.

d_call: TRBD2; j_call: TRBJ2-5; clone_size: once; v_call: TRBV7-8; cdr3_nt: TGTGCCAGCAGCGTTTCTAGCGGGATGTACCAAGAGACCCAGTACTTC; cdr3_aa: CASSVSSGMYQETQYF
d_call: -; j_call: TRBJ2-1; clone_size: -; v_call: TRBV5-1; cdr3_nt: TGCGCCAGCGTTTTAGGGAGCGGGTATGAGCAGTTCTTC; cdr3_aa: CASVLGSGYEQFF
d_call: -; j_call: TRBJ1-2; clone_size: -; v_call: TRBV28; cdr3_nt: TGTGCCAGCAGTTTGACTACCCAAAACTATGGCTACACCTTC; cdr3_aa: CASSLTTQNYGYTF
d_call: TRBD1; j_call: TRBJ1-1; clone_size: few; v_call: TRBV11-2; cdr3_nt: TGTGCCACCTCGGGACAGGGCGATGAAGCTTTCTTT; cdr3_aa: CATSGQGDEAFF
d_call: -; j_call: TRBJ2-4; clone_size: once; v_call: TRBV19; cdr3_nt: TGTGCCAGTAGTTTCACCGGGACCGGGCAAAACATTCAGTACTTC; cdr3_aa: CASSFTGTGQNIQYF
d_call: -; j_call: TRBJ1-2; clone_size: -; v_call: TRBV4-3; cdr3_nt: TGCGCCAGCAGCCAAGATAGGAGGGTGCCGGGGGGCTACACCTTC; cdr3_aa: CASSQDRRVPGGYTF
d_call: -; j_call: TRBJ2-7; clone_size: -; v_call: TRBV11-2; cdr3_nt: TGTGCCAGCAGACCTCGCCCGTCCACCGACGAGCAGTACTTC; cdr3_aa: CASRPRPSTDEQYF
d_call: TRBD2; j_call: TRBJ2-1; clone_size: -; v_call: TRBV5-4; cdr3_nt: TGTGCCAGCAGCTTGGCCTTGACTAGCGACTACAATGAGCAGTTCTTC; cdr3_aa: CASSLALTSDYNEQFF
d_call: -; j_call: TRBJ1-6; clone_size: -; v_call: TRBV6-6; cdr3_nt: TGTGCCAGCAGTTACGTGTTGGATTCACCCCTCCACTTT; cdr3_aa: CASSYVLDSPLHF
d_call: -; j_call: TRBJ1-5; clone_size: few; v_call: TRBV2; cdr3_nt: TGTGCCACCACTACAGATAGCAATCAGCCCCAGCATTTT; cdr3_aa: CATTTDSNQPQHF
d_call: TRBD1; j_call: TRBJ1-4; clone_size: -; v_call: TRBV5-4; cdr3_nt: TGTGCCAGCAGCTTGGACGGGACAGGCGGAGAAAAACTGTTTTTT; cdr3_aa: CASSLDGTGGEKLFF
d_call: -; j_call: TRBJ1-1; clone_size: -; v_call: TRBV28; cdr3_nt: TGTGCCAGCAGAACGGGATATACTGAAGCTTTCTTT; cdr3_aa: CASRTGYTEAFF
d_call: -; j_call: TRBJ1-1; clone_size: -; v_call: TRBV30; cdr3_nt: TGTGCCTGGAGTGTACGTGGTCAGGGAGCTTTCTTT; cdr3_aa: CAWSVRGQGAFF
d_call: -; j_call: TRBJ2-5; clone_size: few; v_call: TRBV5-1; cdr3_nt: TGCGCCAGCAGCTTGGCGGGCAGTCGAGAGACCCAGTACTTC; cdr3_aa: CASSLAGSRETQYF
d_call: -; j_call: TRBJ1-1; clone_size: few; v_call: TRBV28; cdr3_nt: TGTGCCAGCAGACCGCCCCAAGGGGCAGGGTCGGGCACTGAAGCTTTCTTT; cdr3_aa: CASRPPQGAGSGTEAFF
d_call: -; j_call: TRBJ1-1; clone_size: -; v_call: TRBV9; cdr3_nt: TGTGCCAGCAGCGTAAGTCAACAGAACACTGAAGCTTTCTTT; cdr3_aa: CASSVSQQNTEAFF
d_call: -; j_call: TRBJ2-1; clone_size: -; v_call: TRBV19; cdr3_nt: TGTGCCAGTAGTACCAACAAGGCCCAACCCGGCAATGAGCAGTTCTTC; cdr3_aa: CASSTNKAQPGNEQFF
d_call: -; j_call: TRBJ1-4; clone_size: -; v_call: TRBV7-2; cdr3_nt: TGTGCCAGCAGCTTCCTAACAGGGTTCACTAATGAAAAACTGTTTTTT; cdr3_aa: CASSFLTGFTNEKLFF
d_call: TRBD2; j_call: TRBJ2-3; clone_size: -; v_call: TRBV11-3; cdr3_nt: TGTGCCAGCAGCGATAGCGGGGGGCCCGGTTTTACGCAGTATTTT; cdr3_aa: CASSDSGGPGFTQYF
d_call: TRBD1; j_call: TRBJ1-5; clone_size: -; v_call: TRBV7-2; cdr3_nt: TGTGCCAGCAGCCCTGAGCCGGGACAGGGGGCGCTGAGCAATCAGCCCCAGCATTTT; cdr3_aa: CASSPEPGQGALSNQPQHF
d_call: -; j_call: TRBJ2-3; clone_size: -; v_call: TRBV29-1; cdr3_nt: TGCAGCGTGGACCGGGGGGCAGGAGATACGCAGTATTTT; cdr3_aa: CSVDRGAGDTQYF
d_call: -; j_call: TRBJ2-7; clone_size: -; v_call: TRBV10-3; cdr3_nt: TGTGCCATCAGTGACCCAACCCCCCCTCTCTACGAGCAGTACTTC; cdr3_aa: CAISDPTPPLYEQYF
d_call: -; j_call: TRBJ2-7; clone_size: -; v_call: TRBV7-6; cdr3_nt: TGTGCCAGCAGCCCCAAGGCAGCTAGCTCCTACGAGCAGTACTTC; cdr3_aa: CASSPKAASSYEQYF
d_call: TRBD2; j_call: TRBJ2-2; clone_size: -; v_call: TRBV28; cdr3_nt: TGTGCCAGCAGTGAGGCAGGACTAGCAGACACCGGGGAGCTGTTTTTT; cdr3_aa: CASSEAGLADTGELFF
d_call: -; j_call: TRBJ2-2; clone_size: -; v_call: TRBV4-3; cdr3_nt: TGCGCCAGCAGCCAAGTTCCCGGGGTCACCGGGGAGCTGTTTTTT; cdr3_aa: CASSQVPGVTGELFF
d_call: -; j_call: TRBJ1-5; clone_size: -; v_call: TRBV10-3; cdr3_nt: TGTGCCATCAGTGAAGGGCAGGGCAATCAGCCCCAGCATTTT; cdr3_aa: CAISEGQGNQPQHF
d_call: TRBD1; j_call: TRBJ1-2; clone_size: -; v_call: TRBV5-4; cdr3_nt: TGTGCCAGCAGCTTGGCAGGGGGCGGTGGCTACACCTTC; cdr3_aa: CASSLAGGGGYTF
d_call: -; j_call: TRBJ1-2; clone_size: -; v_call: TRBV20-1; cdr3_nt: TGCAGTGCTAGCGAAGGGTCTGGCTACACCTTC; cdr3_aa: CSASEGSGYTF
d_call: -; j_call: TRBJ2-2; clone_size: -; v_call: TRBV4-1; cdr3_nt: TGCGCCAGCAGCCTTACGGAGACCGGGGAGCTGTTTTTT; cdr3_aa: CASSLTETGELFF
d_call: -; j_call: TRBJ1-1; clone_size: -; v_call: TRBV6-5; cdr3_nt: TGTGCCAGCAGTTATACAGGGAACACTGAAGCTTTCTTT; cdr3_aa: CASSYTGNTEAFF
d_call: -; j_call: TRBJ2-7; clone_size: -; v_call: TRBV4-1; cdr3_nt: TGCGCCAGCAGCCAAGAAGGAGGGGGGCGATCCTACGAGCAGTACTTC; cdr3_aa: CASSQEGGGRSYEQYF
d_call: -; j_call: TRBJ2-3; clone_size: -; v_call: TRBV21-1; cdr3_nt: TGTGCCAGCAGCAAAAGCGGGACGATTAACACAGATACGCAGTATTTT; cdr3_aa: CASSKSGTINTDTQYF
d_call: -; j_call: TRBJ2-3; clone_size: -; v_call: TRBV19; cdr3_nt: TGTGCCAGTAGTACAGAAGGCACAGATACGCAGTATTTT; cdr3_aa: CASSTEGTDTQYF
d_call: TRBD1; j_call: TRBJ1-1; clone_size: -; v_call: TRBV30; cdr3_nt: TGTGCCTGGGGGGGGACAGCGAACACTGAAGCTTTCTTT; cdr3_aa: CAWGGTANTEAFF
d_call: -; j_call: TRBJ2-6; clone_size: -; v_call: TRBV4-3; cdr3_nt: TGCGCCAGCAGCCAAGAATTTGAGGGAACCTCTGGGGCCAACGTCCTGACTTTC; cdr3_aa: CASSQEFEGTSGANVLTF
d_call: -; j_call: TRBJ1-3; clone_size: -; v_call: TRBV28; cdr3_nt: TGTGCCAGCAGTTCAATACGGGGACCGAACTCTGGAAACACCATATATTTT; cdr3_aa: CASSSIRGPNSGNTIYF
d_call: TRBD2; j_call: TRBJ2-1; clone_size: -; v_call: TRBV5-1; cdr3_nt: TGCGCCAGCAGCAATCCTGGGACTAGCGGGAGGACGGAGAATGAGCAGTTCTTC; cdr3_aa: CASSNPGTSGRTENEQFF
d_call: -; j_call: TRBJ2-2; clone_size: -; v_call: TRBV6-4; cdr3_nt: TGTGCCAGTTTAGCGGTAACCGGGGAGCTGTTTTTT; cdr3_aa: CASLAVTGELFF
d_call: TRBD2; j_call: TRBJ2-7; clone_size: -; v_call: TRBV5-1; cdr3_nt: TGCGCCAGCAGCTCCGCTAGCGGGGGGTACTCCTACGAGCAGTACTTC; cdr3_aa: CASSSASGGYSYEQYF
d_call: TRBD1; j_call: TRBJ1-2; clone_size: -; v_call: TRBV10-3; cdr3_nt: TGTGCCATCAAGGCTCAGGGGGCGCCTAATGGCTACACCTTC; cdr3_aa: CAIKAQGAPNGYTF
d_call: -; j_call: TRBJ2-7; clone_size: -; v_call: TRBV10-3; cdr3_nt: TGTGCCATCACACAGGGTATATCCTACGAGCAGTACTTC; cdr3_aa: CAITQGISYEQYF
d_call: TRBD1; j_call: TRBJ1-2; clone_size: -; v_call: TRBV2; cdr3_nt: TGTGCCAGCAGGACAGGGACCGCGGGGGGCTACACCTTC; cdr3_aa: CASRTGTAGGYTF
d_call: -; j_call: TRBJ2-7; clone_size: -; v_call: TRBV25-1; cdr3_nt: TGTGCCAGCAGTGATAGGACTGCGGACTCCTACGAGCAGCACTTC; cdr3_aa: CASSDRTADSYEQHF
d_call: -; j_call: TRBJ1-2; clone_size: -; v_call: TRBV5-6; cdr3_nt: TGTGCCAGCAGCTTGGTGGCAGTATATGGCTACACCTTC; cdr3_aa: CASSLVAVYGYTF
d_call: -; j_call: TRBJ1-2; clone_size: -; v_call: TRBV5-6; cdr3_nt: TGTGCCAGCAGCTTGGCACAAAACTATGGCTACACCTTC; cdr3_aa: CASSLAQNYGYTF
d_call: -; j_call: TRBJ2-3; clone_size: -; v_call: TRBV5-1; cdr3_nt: TGCGCCAGCAGCTTGGCCTCGTTTTCGGATACGCAGTATTTT; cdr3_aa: CASSLASFSDTQYF
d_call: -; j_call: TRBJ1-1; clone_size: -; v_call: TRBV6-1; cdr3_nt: TGTGCCAGCAGGGATGGACAGCTGAACACTGAAGCTTTCTTT; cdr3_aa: CASRDGQLNTEAFF
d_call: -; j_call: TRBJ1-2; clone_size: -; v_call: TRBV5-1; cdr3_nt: TGCGCCAGCAGCTTAACCCGGGTCCAGAGGGTACCTAGCTACACCTTC; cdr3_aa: CASSLTRVQRVPSYTF
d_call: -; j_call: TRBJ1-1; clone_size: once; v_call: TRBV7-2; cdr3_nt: TGTGCCAGCAGCTTAGGAAAGGGTGGCACTGAAGCTTTCTTT; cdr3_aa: CASSLGKGGTEAFF
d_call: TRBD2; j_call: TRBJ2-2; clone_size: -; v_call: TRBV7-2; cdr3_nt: TGTGCCAGCAGCTTTAGCGGGAGGAGCACCGGGGAGCTGTTTTTT; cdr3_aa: CASSFSGRSTGELFF
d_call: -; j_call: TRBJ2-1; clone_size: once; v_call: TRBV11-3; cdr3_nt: TGTGCCAGCAGCTTAGGTACAAACAATGAGCAGTTCTTC; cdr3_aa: CASSLGTNNEQFF
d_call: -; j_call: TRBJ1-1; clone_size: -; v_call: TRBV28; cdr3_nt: TGTGCCAGCAGTTTATTAATGGGGGGCAGGACTGAAGCTTTCTTT; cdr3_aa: CASSLLMGGRTEAFF
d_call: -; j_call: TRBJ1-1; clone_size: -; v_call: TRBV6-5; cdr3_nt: TGTGCCAGCACCGCCTCGACTGCTGAAGCTTTCTTT; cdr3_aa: CASTASTAEAFF
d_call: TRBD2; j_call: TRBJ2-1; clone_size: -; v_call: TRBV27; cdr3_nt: TGTGCCAGCAGTTTAACTAGCGGGGGGGCCGGGCAGTTCTTC; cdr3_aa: CASSLTSGGAGQFF
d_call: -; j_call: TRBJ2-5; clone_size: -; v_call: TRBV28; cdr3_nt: TGTGCCAGCAGTTTATCGTCTCCGGAGACCCAGTACTTC; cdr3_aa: CASSLSSPETQYF
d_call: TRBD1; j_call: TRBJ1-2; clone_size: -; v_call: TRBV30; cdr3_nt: TGTGCCTGGAGTGTTGGTAGGAGGACAGGAGAAAACTATGGCTACACCTTC; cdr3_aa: CAWSVGRRTGENYGYTF
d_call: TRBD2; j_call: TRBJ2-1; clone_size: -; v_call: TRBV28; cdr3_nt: TGTGCCAGCAGTTTTGGGTCCTCAGGAGCGGGGGGTTACAATGAGCAGTTCTTC; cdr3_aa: CASSFGSSGAGGYNEQFF
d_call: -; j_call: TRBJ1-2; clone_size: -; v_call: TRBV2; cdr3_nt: TGTGCCAGCAGTGCGGAGGGGACCTCCTATGGCTACACCTTC; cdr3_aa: CASSAEGTSYGYTF
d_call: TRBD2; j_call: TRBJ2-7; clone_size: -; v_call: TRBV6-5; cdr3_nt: TGTGCCAGCAGTTACTTAGCGGGAGGGCGGTACGAGCAGTACTTC; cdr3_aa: CASSYLAGGRYEQYF